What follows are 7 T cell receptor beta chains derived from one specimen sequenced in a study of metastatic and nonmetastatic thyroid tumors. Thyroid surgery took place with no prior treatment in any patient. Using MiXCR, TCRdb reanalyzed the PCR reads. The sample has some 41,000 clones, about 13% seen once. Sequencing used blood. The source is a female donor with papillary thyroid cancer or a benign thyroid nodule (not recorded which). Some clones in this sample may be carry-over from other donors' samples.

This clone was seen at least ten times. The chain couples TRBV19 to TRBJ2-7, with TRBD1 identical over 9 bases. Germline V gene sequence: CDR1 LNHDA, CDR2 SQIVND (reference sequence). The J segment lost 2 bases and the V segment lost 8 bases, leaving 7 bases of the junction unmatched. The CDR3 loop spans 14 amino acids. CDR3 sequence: CASSRDREAYEQYF. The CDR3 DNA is TGTGCCAGTTCCCGGGACAGGGAGGCCTACGAGCAGTACTTC.

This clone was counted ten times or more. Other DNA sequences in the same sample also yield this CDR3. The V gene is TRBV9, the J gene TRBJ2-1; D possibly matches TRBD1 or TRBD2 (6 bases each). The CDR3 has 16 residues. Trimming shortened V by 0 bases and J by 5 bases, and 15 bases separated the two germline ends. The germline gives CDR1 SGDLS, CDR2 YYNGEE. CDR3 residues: CASSVGGGRFDNEQFF. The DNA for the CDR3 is TGTGCCAGCAGCGTAGGTGGGGGGCGGTTCGACAATGAGCAGTTCTTC.

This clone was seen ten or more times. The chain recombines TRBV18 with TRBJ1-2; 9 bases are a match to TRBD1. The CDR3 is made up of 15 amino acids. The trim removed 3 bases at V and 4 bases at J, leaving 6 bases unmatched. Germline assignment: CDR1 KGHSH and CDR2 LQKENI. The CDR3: CASSPGTGNTYGYTF. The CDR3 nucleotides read TGTGCCAGCTCACCCGGGACAGGGAATACCTATGGCTACACCTTC.

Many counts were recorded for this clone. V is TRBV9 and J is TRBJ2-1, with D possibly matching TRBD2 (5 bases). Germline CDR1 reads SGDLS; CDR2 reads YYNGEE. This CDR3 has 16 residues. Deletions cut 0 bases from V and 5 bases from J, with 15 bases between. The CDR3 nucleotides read TGTGCCAGCAGCGTAGGTAAGGGTCGGGGAAACAATGAGCAGTTCTTC. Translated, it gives CASSVGKGRGNNEQFF.

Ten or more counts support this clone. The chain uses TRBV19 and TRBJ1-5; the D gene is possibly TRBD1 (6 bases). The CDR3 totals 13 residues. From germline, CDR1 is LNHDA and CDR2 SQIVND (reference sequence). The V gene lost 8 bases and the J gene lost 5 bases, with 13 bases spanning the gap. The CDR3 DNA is TGTGCCAGTTGCGACAGGTGGTATCAGCCCCAGCATTTT. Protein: CASCDRWYQPQHF. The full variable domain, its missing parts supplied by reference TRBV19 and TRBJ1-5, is DGGITQSPKYLFRKEGQNVTLSCEQNLNHDAMYWYRQDPGQGLRLIYYSQIVNDFQKGDIAEGYSVSREKKESFPLTVTSAQKNPTAFYLCASCDRWYQPQHFGDGTRLSIL.

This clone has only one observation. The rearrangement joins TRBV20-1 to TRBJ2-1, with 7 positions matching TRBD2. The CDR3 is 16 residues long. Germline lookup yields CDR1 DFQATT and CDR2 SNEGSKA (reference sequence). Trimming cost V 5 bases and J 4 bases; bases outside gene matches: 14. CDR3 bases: TGCAGTGCTTTGGTAGGGATAGCGGGCGGATACAATGAGCAGTTCTTC. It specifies CSALVGIAGGYNEQFF.

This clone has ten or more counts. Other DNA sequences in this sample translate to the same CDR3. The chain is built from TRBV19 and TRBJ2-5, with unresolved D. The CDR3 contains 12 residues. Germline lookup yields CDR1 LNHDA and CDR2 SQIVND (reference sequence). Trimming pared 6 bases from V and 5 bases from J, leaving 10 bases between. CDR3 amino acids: CASRQSGETQYF. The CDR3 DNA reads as TGTGCCAGTAGACAAAGTGGGGAGACCCAGTACTTC.